Sequencing of this T cell receptor (beta chain) was carried out in a study of cytomegalovirus exposure and HLA in healthy donors. Study findings and constraints: Excluded: some indistinguishable V segments such as TRBV6-2 and TRBV6-3.

Comments on this clone: What it recognizes is unknown.

The study ran its PCR with 60 Vbeta and 13 Jbeta primers. How the authors handled the data: The authors later counted 70 million to 85 million unique TCR beta chains, 9 million to 14 million of them shared. The repertoire was sequenced with immunoSEQ multiplex PCR; TCRdb's copy has only in-frame clones and lacks some. Clone size and V and J calls were adopted from that table, with D and trimming inferred from the DNA. This sample yields under 200,000 clones, of which around 79% are seen a single time; 7% to 9% belongs to the top ten. CDR1 and CDR2 (germline): GTSNPN, SVGIG (reference sequence). The V and J ends lost 4 bases and 6 bases respectively, with 12 bases between them. The CDR3 has 13 residues.

Sequenced input: PBMCs. This chain uses TRBV30 with TRBJ1-4; D is unresolved. This TCR was sampled from a male donor in good health and CMV-seropositive. The CDR3 DNA reads as TGTGCCTGGACGACACAGTTGCATGAAAAACTGTTTTTT. As protein: CAWTTQLHEKLFF.